The 7 T cell receptor beta chains listed next were all sequenced from one sample in a study of blood T cell repertoires in COVID-19. The method was immunoSEQ multiplex PCR; TCRdb's version includes in-frame clones alone and lacks a portion of them. The sample lists about 300,000 clones, about 81% seen once, with roughly 1.5% in the top ten. Specimen: peripheral blood. The source of these receptors is a human donor with COVID-19, enrolled during active disease. The donor label of this sample is uncertain.

This clone appeared once. This chain connects TRBV6-5 to TRBJ2-1; 8 nucleotides agree with TRBD2. The CDR3 is 14 amino acids. Trimming removed 6 bases from V and 9 bases from J; junction bases left unmatched: 10. Germline CDR1 MNHEY, CDR2 SVGAGI. CDR3 in DNA: TGTGCCAGCAGAACTAGCGGAGGGCCGGGTGAGCAGTTCTTC. Translated: CASRTSGGPGEQFF.

The chain links TRBV6-2 or TRBV6-3 to TRBJ2-1, with D maybe TRBD2 (6 bases). The CDR3 spans 17 residues. CDR1 is MNHEY and CDR2 is SVGEGT in the germline V gene. Trimming pared 2 bases from V and 4 bases from J, leaving 18 bases between. The CDR3 loop is CASSYLAGRARYNEQFF. In nucleotides, the CDR3 is TGTGCCAGCAGTTACCTCGCGGGGAGAGCAAGGTACAATGAGCAGTTCTTC.

The chain couples TRBV6-6 to TRBJ1-4; 8 positions agree with TRBD1. The CDR3 contains 15 residues. Per the germline V gene, CDR1 is MNHNY and CDR2 is SVGAGI (reference sequence). V gave up 0 bases and J gave up 5 bases; unmatched junction bases: 2. The CDR3 loop reads CASSYSRTGNEKLFF. For the CDR3, the DNA is TGTGCCAGCAGTTACTCCCGGACAGGGAATGAAAAACTGTTTTTT.

CDR3 amino acids: CAWRTGGTQPQHF. The CDR3 DNA is TGTGCCTGGAGGACAGGGGGCACTCAGCCCCAGCATTTT. The chain employs TRBV30 and TRBJ1-5; 10 nucleotides line up with TRBD1. Germline CDR1 GTSNPN, CDR2 SVGIG (reference sequence). The CDR3 loop spans 13 amino acids. After removal of 3 bases from V and 6 bases from J, the junction contained 2 bases not matched to a gene.

The chain has TRBV6-1 and TRBJ1-3; D not resolved. CDR1 is MNHNS and CDR2 is SASEGT in the germline V gene. Between the trimmed V and J ends, which lost 4 bases and 0 bases, there was a span of 13 bases. The CDR3 length is 16 residues. CDR3 in amino acids: CASSVVVSGSGNTIYF. The CDR3 nucleotides read TGTGCCAGCAGTGTAGTAGTTAGCGGCTCTGGAAACACCATATATTTT.

The chain couples TRBV27 to TRBJ1-2; D might be TRBD1 (5 bases). Looked up from germline, CDR1 is MNHEY and CDR2 is SMNVEV (reference sequence). This CDR3 region has 15 residues. The ends were cut back, 5 bases at V and 8 bases at J, with 21 bases in the middle. CDR3 sequence reads: CASSPREHLPGGYTF. In DNA, the CDR3 is TGTGCCAGCAGTCCCAGGGAACACCTTCCAGGCGGCTACACCTTC.

The chain is built from TRBV19 and TRBJ1-1; possibly TRBD1 for D (5 bases). This CDR3 is built from 14 residues. The V and J ends lost 3 bases and 4 bases respectively, with 12 bases between them. Germline V gives CDR1 LNHDA, CDR2 SQIVND (reference sequence). The CDR3 loop is CASSMQGWSTEAFF. CDR3 DNA: TGTGCCAGTAGTATGCAGGGATGGAGCACTGAAGCTTTCTTT.